Only a few counts were recorded for the clone carrying this T cell receptor beta chain. The library targeted TCRbeta and was prepared with unique molecular identifiers. TCRdb independently ran MiXCR on the PCR reads; one entry per CDR3 protein. The repertoire has approximately 400,000 distinct CDR3 sequences, approximately 10% of them found once; the top ten carry 5% to 6.5%. CDR3 length equals 16 residues. Germline assignment: CDR1 SGHRS and CDR2 YFSETQ. The V and J ends lost 0 bases and 3 bases respectively, with 16 bases between them. The sample originates from a study of T-cell reconstitution after alpha-beta-depleted transplantation in children.

Specimen: PBMCs from the stem cell graft donor, collected from the stem cell graft. The J gene is TRBJ2-7, the V gene TRBV5-1; no clear D. The receptor's source is a human donor who donated a stem cell graft to a child with acute myeloid leukemia. The CDR3 here is CASSLVTARSVYEQYF. For the CDR3, the DNA is TGCGCCAGCAGCTTGGTTACGGCTCGTTCTGTCTACGAGCAGTACTTC.